The sequence of this T cell receptor (beta chain) was determined in a study of brain metastases from non-small cell lung cancer. This CDR3 spans 11 amino acids. Germline CDR1 reads SQVTM; CDR2 reads ANQGSEA. V gave up 8 bases and J gave up 3 bases, with 8 bases separating them. Produced via immunoSEQ multiplex PCR; TCRdb's table is partial and in-frame only. Of about 1,400 clones in the sample, around 88% were seen once. The sequencing input was tumor-adjacent normal tissue. The gene calls are TRBV29-1 and TRBJ2-1; D call uncertain. The sequence was obtained from a donor at least 40 years old with non-small cell lung cancer. For the CDR3, the DNA is TGCAGCTCAGGCCACTACAATGAGCAGTTCTTC. It specifies CSSGHYNEQFF.